This note documents a single T cell receptor (beta chain) sequence. Antigen unknown. The ends lost 6 bases at V and 7 bases at J; junction bases unmatched: 13. The CDR3 is 17 residues long. Germline V lookup: CDR1 WSHSY, CDR2 SAAADI. Vbeta (60) and Jbeta (13) primers were used in the PCR. Data came from immunoSEQ multiplex PCR; TCRdb stores just in-frame clones and leaves some out. The repertoire consists of about 160,000 clones, with over 75% occurring once and the leading ten covering around 0.89%. The sample originates from a study of cytomegalovirus exposure and HLA in healthy donors. At the level of the study: The early release's HLA-typed donors yielded 80 million to 95 million unique TCRs.

Regarding the study as a whole: In a later analysis, compared with equally common non-associated chains, HLA-associated beta chains were more expanded. A later analysis reportedly found fewer N-insertions in an Asian-associated ancestry cluster than the roughly 670-donor mean. The presence/absence work took it that sequencing depth was about the same across donors.

Sequencing was done on a sample of PBMCs. The sequence came from a woman between 45 and 65 years old in good health and CMV-seropositive. The chain carries TRBV10-2 and TRBJ2-7; TRBD2 aligns across 15 bases. For the CDR3, the DNA is TGCGCCAGCAGCGCAACTCCGGGACTAGCGGGAGGATGGGAGCAGTACTTC. Translated, it gives CASSATPGLAGGWEQYF.